Listed here is a single T cell receptor (beta chain). This sample was taken from a study of blood T cell repertoires in COVID-19. Overall study context: Sources were T cells, B-cell-depleted T cells, or PBMCs; the material itself was cDNA or gDNA.

Donors were grouped by their self-reported clinical history. Some clones are missing from TCRdb's copy, which holds only in-frame ones; the method was immunoSEQ multiplex PCR. The sample consists of a few hundred thousand clones, roughly 85% of them appearing once. With V trimmed by 0 bases and J by 10 bases, 6 bases remained unmatched. This CDR3 is 15 amino acids long. The V gene's germline CDR1 is SGDLS and CDR2 YYNGEE. The J gene is TRBJ1-6, the V gene TRBV9; TRBD1 agrees at 8 bases. The clonotype was recovered from a woman in her twenties or thirties who had recovered from COVID-19. Sequenced: PBMCs or T cells enriched from blood (not recorded which). The CDR3 DNA reads TGTGCCAGCAGCGTAGAGGGCAGGGGGCACTCACCCCTCCACTTT. Translated: CASSVEGRGHSPLHF.